A selection of T cell receptor beta chains follows, all from one sample in a study of T cells after yellow fever vaccination. MiXCR, applied by TCRdb to the 5' RACE reads, yields one record per CDR3 protein. The table lists just under 600,000 distinct CDR3 sequences, around an eighth of them singletons. The sample in question was PBMCs, obtained on the day of the yellow fever booster vaccination. Receptors originate from a man under 40 who received the YFV17D yellow fever vaccine. Both conserved end residues are part of each CDR3. Size values are once, few and many counts, or a class for expanded clones, and some rows have none.

. TRBV7-8 CASSRNRDTRREEQYF
. TRBV20-1 CSARPDYNEQFF
. TRBV12-3/TRBV12-4 CASSRSSVVGEQYF
. TRBV20-1 CSARDTSGGSSYNEQFF
. TRBV5-1 CASSQTGDTQYF
. TRBV20-1 CSARDHAGKNIQYF
. TRBV28 CASSPRGVSSYEQYF
few TRBV28 CASSPLLEGAASGRRGDTQYF
few TRBV15 CATSRVPSGSKETQYF
few TRBV6-5 CASSYIRAVSNEQFF
. TRBV27 CASSPASIEGYEQYF
. TRBV4-3 CASSPTTGRAYEQYF
. TRBV5-1 CASSLGLAPSTDTQYF
few TRBV20-1 CSASGQGGNTIYF
few TRBV10-1 CASSAGDRELFF
. TRBV29-1 CTYGRAGSYNEQFF
few TRBV5-5 CASRVWASGSTDTQYF
. TRBV15 CATSRLGTGSYEQYF
once TRBV12-3/TRBV12-4 CASSLNGGGGDEQFF
few TRBV3-1 CASSQNGWEDTQYF
. TRBV20-1 CSAPEKPSTDTQYF
few TRBV29-1 CSAGQSPSTDTQYF
. TRBV7-2 CASSPPVGSTQGGELFF
. TRBV20-1 CSVQRPGGEQYF
. TRBV10-3 CAIRVASGNTIYF
. TRBV19 CASSLGVSNTGELFF
few TRBV4-2 CASSQEYSGSYNEQFF